This TCR beta chain came from a study of shared clonotypes between healthy human individuals. Sequencing was performed with immunoSEQ multiplex PCR; in TCRdb, only in-frame clones are kept and a portion is missing. The table lists 2 million to 3 million clones, over 85% of them singletons. Subsets obtained from CD4+ cells comprised CD45RA+ naive and CD45RA-negative memory cells. Trimming took off 0 bases at V and 6 bases at J, with 8 bases between the two ends. The CDR3 sequence is 12 residues long. Germline V gene lookup returns CDR1 SQVTM and CDR2 ANQGSEA. In its sample, this clone was seen a few times. Its antigen is as yet unknown. General study findings and limits: Larger estimated richness was generally recorded for naive subsets relative to memory subsets. Non-shared clonotypes displayed generation probabilities falling below those of clonotypes present in all four donors. Sampling involved blood alone; tissue repertoires likely differ.

This sequence was found in a man younger than 35 in good health. Some clones in this sample may be carry-over from other donors' samples. The V and J genes are TRBV29-1 and TRBJ1-1; D call uncertain. The sample taken for sequencing was naive CD4+ T cells from PBMCs. The subset is: CD45RA+ positively selected. In DNA, the CDR3 is TGCAGCGTTGAAGATCCCGGCCCTGAAGCTTTCTTT. It translates to CSVEDPGPEAFF.